This entry lists 20 T cell receptor beta chains sequenced from one sample in a study of beta chain features in type 1 diabetes. General observations from the study: Among all four CD4+ subsets, Type 1 diabetes patients had TCRB CDR3s that were moderately but significantly shorter.

Isolated RNA was reverse transcribed in full, so expressed TCRB transcripts were sequenced. The method was immunoSEQ multiplex PCR; TCRdb's version includes in-frame clones alone and lacks a portion of them. The sample contains 640,000 or so clones, about 14% of which appear only once. These TCRs' antigens remain unknown. The sequencing input was naive CD4+ T cells from blood. These receptors were collected from a man in his late teens or twenties with type 1 diabetes.

This sequence joins TRBV10-3 and TRBJ1-3; 7 nucleotides match TRBD1. The length of the CDR3 is 16 residues. Germline V lookup: CDR1 ENHRY, CDR2 SYGVKD. With V trimmed by 6 bases and J by 0 bases, 8 bases remained unmatched. The CDR3 here is CAIRGQPITSGNTIYF. DNA for the CDR3: TGTGCCATCAGGGGACAGCCGATAACCTCTGGAAACACCATATATTTT.

The table lists this clone with many counts. The chain has TRBV7-9 and TRBJ2-1; D is unresolved. The germline CDR1 and CDR2 sequences are SEHNR and FQNEAQ (reference sequence). The CDR3 extends over 13 amino acids. V lost 5 bases, J lost 5 bases, and 10 bases lay in between. The CDR3 DNA sequence: TGTGCCAGCAGCCCTCAGAGCGACAATGAGCAGTTCTTC. Translating it yields CASSPQSDNEQFF.

This chain links TRBV30 with TRBJ2-5, with a possible D match to TRBD1 (5 bases). The CDR3 has 12 amino acids. CDR1 and CDR2 from the germline V gene are GTSNPN and SVGIG (reference sequence). Trimming pared 8 bases from V and 5 bases from J, leaving 15 bases between. The CDR3 loop reads CALRRGWETQYF. In nucleotides, the CDR3 is TGTGCCCTCCGTAGGGGCTGGGAGACCCAGTACTTC.

This clone came up a few times. The CDR3 coding sequence is TGTGCCAGCAGCGTGGAGGGAGACAATGAGCAGTTCTTC. This sequence encodes CASSVEGDNEQFF. The V call is TRBV9, the J call TRBJ2-1; D is perhaps TRBD2 (6 bases). The CDR3 is 13 amino acids. V was trimmed by 2 bases and J by 5 bases, leaving 8 bases between them. CDR1 SGDLS and CDR2 YYNGEE come from the germline V gene.

This clone was found a few times. J is TRBJ2-5 and V is TRBV30; TRBD2 matches at 7 bases. Germline CDR1 and CDR2: GTSNPN and SVGIG (reference sequence). The junction had 15 bases not matched to a gene; V was cut back by 7 bases and J by 4 bases. The CDR3 runs to 15 residues. Here the CDR3 DNA reads TGTGCCTACCTAGATGTGGGAGGGCCGGGAGAGACCCAGTACTTC. Protein sequence: CAYLDVGGPGETQYF.

This clone was detected only a few times. This rearrangement joins TRBV6-6 to TRBJ2-5; D possibly matches TRBD1 or TRBD2 (5 bases each). Germline V gene lookup returns CDR1 MNHNY and CDR2 SVGAGI (reference sequence). V was pared by 6 bases and J by 7 bases, with 9 bases between. The CDR3 runs to 11 residues. CDR3 region: CASSPGRTQYF. The CDR3 DNA reads as TGTGCCAGCAGCCCAGGGAGGACCCAGTACTTC.

CDR3 sequence: CASSYVASGRRKQYF. DNA for the CDR3: TGTGCCAGCAGTTACGTTGCTAGCGGGAGACGTAAGCAGTACTTC. This chain joins TRBV6-5 and TRBJ2-7; TRBD2 agrees at 10 bases. The CDR3 runs to 15 residues. V lost 2 bases to trimming and J lost 8 bases; unmatched junction nucleotides: 9. Germline CDR1 and CDR2: MNHEY and SVGAGI.

This chain links TRBV11-1 with TRBJ2-3; 9 nucleotides line up with TRBD1. The CDR3 loop spans 15 amino acids. Germline V gene data show CDR1 as SGHAT and CDR2 as FQDESV (reference sequence). V lost 5 bases, J lost 3 bases, and 6 bases stayed unmatched. CDR3 DNA sequence: TGTGCCAGCAGCGTGGGGACAGGGAAAACAGATACGCAGTATTTT. Its translation is CASSVGTGKTDTQYF.

This clone came up a few times. J is TRBJ2-1 and V is TRBV5-4; 10 bases are shared with TRBD2. V gave up 4 bases and J gave up 9 bases; unmatched junction bases: 13. CDR1 and CDR2 from the germline V gene are SGHNT and YYREEE (reference sequence). The CDR3 is 16 amino acids. The CDR3 nucleotides are TGTGCCAGCAGCGGGCTAGCGGGAGAGGGGTCGGGTGAGCAGTTCTTC. Its protein is CASSGLAGEGSGEQFF.

V gene TRBV14 combines with J gene TRBJ1-2, with TRBD1 identical over 8 bases. The CDR3 extends over 15 amino acids. CDR1 and CDR2 from the germline V gene are SGHDN and FVKESK. V shed 4 bases, J shed 4 bases, and the junction held 8 bases outside the gene matches. This chain's CDR3 is CASSRRQGLSYGYTF. In DNA form, the CDR3 reads TGTGCCAGCAGCCGTAGACAGGGGTTGAGCTATGGCTACACCTTC.

The chain links TRBV7-6 to TRBJ2-5, with 9 bases aligning to TRBD1. The CDR3 length is 15 residues. V lost 2 bases to trimming and J lost 6 bases; unmatched junction nucleotides: 7. The germline gives CDR1 SGHVS, CDR2 FNYEAQ. The CDR3 bases are TGTGCCAGCAGCTTATCTCTGGACAGGGGACAGACCCAGTACTTC. This gives the protein CASSLSLDRGQTQYF.

This chain connects TRBV28 to TRBJ2-5; 7 nucleotides align to TRBD2. The CDR3 extends over 12 amino acids. The junction had 4 bases not matched to a gene; V was cut back by 5 bases and J by 7 bases. Germline V lookup: CDR1 MDHEN, CDR2 SYDVKM. CDR3 nucleotide sequence: TGTGCCAGCAGTGCAGCGGGGTGGACCCAGTACTTC. Its protein product is CASSAAGWTQYF.

This clone was counted between two and nine times. The chain carries TRBV25-1 and TRBJ2-1; possibly TRBD2 for D (6 bases). The CDR3 length is 17 residues. Deletions cut 5 bases from V and 3 bases from J, with 20 bases between. CDR1 and CDR2 (germline): MGHDK, SYGVNS. CDR3: CASSNPRWRGVYNEQFF. The CDR3 DNA follows: TGTGCCAGCAGTAATCCCCGGTGGAGGGGTGTCTACAATGAGCAGTTCTTC.

The gene calls are TRBV9 and TRBJ2-2; 9 positions agree with TRBD2. V gave up 4 bases and J gave up 2 bases; unmatched junction bases: 9. Germline CDR1 and CDR2: SGDLS and YYNGEE. CDR3 length: 17 amino acids. Here the CDR3 reads CASSTRSGGLNTGELFF. CDR3 bases: TGTGCCAGCAGCACGAGGAGCGGGGGGCTAAACACCGGGGAGCTGTTTTTT.

This clone has just a few counts. The V call is TRBV7-3, the J call TRBJ1-6, with 7 nucleotides matching TRBD1. CDR1 is SGHTA and CDR2 is FQGTGA in the germline V gene. The trim removed 1 base at V and 5 bases at J, leaving 5 bases unmatched. The length of the CDR3 is 16 residues. The chain's CDR3 is CASSLIAGTDNSPLHF. The CDR3 region has the DNA TGTGCCAGCAGCTTAATAGCGGGGACAGATAATTCACCCCTCCACTTT.

This clone was counted a few times. This chain links TRBV29-1 with TRBJ1-1, with no clear D. The ends were cut back, 5 bases at V and 3 bases at J, with 13 bases in the middle. The CDR3 length is 13 residues. Per the germline V gene, CDR1 is SQVTM and CDR2 is ANQGSEA. CDR3 loop: CSVQEFRDTEAFF. The CDR3 region has the DNA TGCAGCGTTCAGGAGTTTAGGGACACTGAAGCTTTCTTT.

This clone occurred a few times. In DNA, the CDR3 is TGTGCCAGCAGTGTGTCGGGACTAGCGTTCACCCACGAGCAGTACTTC. Amino acids: CASSVSGLAFTHEQYF. V gene TRBV2 combines with J gene TRBJ2-7; 10 nucleotides match TRBD2. V dropped 4 bases and J dropped 5; count of bases not matched to a gene: 11. The germline V gene has CDR1 SNHLY and CDR2 FYNNEI. CDR3 length: 16 residues.

This clone was detected a few times. The chain carries TRBV6-1 and TRBJ2-1; D might be TRBD1 or TRBD2, each matching 5 bases. V lost 5 bases, J lost 6 bases, and 17 bases lay in between. This CDR3 region has 15 residues. The germline CDR1 and CDR2 sequences are MNHNS and SASEGT. The CDR3 spells CASSRPGTTLNEQFF. In DNA form, the CDR3 reads TGTGCCAGCAGTCGGCCAGGGACCACCCTCAATGAGCAGTTCTTC.

The chain carries TRBV4-2 and TRBJ2-1; D unclear. The V end lost 0 bases, the J end lost 4 bases, and 13 bases lay between the germline ends. CDR1 is LGHNA and CDR2 is YNFKEQ in the germline V gene. The CDR3 extends over 16 amino acids. CDR3 amino acids: CASSQEGSSRYNEQFF. The CDR3 DNA reads as TGTGCCAGCAGCCAAGAGGGGTCTAGTAGGTACAATGAGCAGTTCTTC.

A few counts support this clone. The chain has TRBV2 and TRBJ1-2; the D is unclear. The CDR3 extends over 10 amino acids. Germline-derived CDR1 and CDR2 are SNHLY and FYNNEI. V gave up 4 bases and J gave up 14 bases, with 11 bases separating them. The CDR3 reads CASSGTARTF. CDR3 coding DNA: TGTGCCAGCAGTGGGACGGCCAGGACCTTC.